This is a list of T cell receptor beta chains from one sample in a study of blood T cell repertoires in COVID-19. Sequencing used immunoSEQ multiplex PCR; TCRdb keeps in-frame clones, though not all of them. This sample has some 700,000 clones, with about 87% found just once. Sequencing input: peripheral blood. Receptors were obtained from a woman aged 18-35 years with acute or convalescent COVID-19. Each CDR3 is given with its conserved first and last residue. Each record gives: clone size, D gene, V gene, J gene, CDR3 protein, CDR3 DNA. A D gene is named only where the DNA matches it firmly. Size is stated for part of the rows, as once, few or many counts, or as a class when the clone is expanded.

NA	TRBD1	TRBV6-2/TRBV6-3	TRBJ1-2	CASSYNRGRSNYGYTF	TGTGCCAGCAGTTACAACAGGGGGCGCTCTAACTATGGCTACACCTTC
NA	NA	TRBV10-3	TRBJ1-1	CAIRRGTGEAFF	TGTGCCATCAGACGGGGAACCGGTGAAGCTTTCTTT
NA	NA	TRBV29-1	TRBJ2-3	CSVEDSGRTDTQYF	TGCAGCGTTGAAGATTCGGGGAGGACAGATACGCAGTATTTT
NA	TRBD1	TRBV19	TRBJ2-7	CASSKDRGSGYEQYF	TGTGCCAGTAGTAAGGACAGGGGAAGCGGATACGAGCAGTACTTC
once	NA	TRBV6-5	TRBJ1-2	CASTTALGGYTF	TGTGCCAGCACAACAGCCCTGGGCGGCTACACCTTC
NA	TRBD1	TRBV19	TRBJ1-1	CASRETGTGSMNTEAFF	TGTGCCAGTAGGGAAACCGGGACAGGGTCCATGAACACTGAAGCTTTCTTT
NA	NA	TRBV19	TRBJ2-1	CASSSRQERDEQFF	TGTGCCAGTAGTTCTCGACAGGAGAGGGATGAGCAGTTCTTC
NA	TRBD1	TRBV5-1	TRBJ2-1	CASSPRDRGFHNEQFF	TGCGCCAGCAGTCCCCGGGACAGGGGGTTTCACAATGAGCAGTTCTTC
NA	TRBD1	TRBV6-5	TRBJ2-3	CASSWGQGTTDTQYF	TGTGCCAGCAGTTGGGGACAGGGGACCACAGATACGCAGTATTTT
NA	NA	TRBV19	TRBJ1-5	CASSFSEYYSNQPQHF	TGTGCCAGTAGTTTTTCAGAGTACTATAGCAATCAGCCCCAGCATTTT
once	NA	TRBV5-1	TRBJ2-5	CASSLAQGQQETQYF	TGCGCCAGCAGCTTGGCCCAAGGACAACAAGAGACCCAGTACTTC
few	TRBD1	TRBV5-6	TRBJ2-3	CASSGTGVTDTQYF	TGTGCCAGCAGCGGTACAGGGGTCACAGATACGCAGTATTTT
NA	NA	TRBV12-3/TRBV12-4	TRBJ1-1	CASTLLNTEAFF	TGTGCCAGCACCCTTCTTAACACTGAAGCTTTCTTT
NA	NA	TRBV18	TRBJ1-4	CASSPTDRVNEKLFF	TGTGCCAGCTCACCGACGGACAGAGTTAATGAAAAACTGTTTTTT
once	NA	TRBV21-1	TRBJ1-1	CASSKLRDMNTEAFF	TGTGCCAGCAGCAAGCTCAGGGATATGAACACTGAAGCTTTCTTT
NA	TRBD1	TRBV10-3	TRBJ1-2	CAIRPGQELYGYTF	TGTGCCATCAGACCGGGACAGGAACTCTATGGCTACACCTTC
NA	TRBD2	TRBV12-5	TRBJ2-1	CASGLLAGDSSYNEQFF	TGTGCTAGTGGTTTATTAGCGGGGGACAGCTCCTACAATGAGCAGTTCTTC
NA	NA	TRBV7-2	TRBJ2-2	CASSPTTQLNTGELFF	TGTGCCAGCAGCCCAACGACACAACTGAACACCGGGGAGCTGTTTTTT
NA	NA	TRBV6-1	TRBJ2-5	CASSDERVETQYF	TGTGCCAGCAGTGACGAGAGGGTTGAGACCCAGTACTTC
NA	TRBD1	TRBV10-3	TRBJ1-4	CAISDGGWTGEEKLFF	TGTGCCATCAGTGACGGTGGGTGGACAGGGGAAGAAAAACTGTTTTTT
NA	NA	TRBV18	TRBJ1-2	CASSPPSVSGGYTF	TGTGCCAGCTCACCACCTTCCGTATCTGGCGGCTACACCTTC
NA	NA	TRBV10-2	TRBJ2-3	CASSEVPQITDTQYF	TGCGCCAGCAGTGAGGTCCCCCAAATCACAGATACGCAGTATTTT
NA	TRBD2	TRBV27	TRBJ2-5	CASSLWGGETQYF	TGTGCCAGCAGTTTATGGGGGGGAGAGACCCAGTACTTC
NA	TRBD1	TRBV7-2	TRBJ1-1	CASTTTERGQTEAFF	TGTGCCAGCACCACAACCGAGAGGGGGCAGACTGAAGCTTTCTTT
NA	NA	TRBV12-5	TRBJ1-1	CASGLMVHTEAFF	TGTGCTAGTGGTCTAATGGTACACACTGAAGCTTTCTTT
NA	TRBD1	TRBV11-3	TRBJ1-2	CASSLLKGAMGSNGYTF	TGTGCCAGCAGCTTATTAAAGGGGGCCATGGGTTCTAATGGCTACACCTTC
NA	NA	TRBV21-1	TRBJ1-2	CASPEHISRWTTRLYGYTF	TGTGCCAGCCCGGAACATATATCGAGGTGGACAACCCGACTCTATGGCTACACCTTC
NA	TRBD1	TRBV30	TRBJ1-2	CAWGQGWDYGYTF	TGTGCCTGGGGACAGGGGTGGGACTATGGCTACACCTTC
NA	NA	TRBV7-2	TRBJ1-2	CASSSLNWEGVYGYTF	TGTGCCAGCAGCTCCCTGAACTGGGAGGGTGTCTATGGCTACACCTTC
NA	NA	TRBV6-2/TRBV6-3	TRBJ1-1	CASTPLRTSDTEAFF	TGTGCCAGCACCCCCCTGAGAACGAGTGACACTGAAGCTTTCTTT
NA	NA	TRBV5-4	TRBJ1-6	CASSLSGTQNSPLHF	TGTGCCAGCAGCTTATCCGGGACTCAAAATTCACCCCTCCACTTT
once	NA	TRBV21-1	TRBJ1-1	CASSKARTVEAFF	TGTGCCAGCAGCAAAGCGAGGACAGTTGAAGCTTTCTTT
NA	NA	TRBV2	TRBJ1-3	CASNRQASSGNTIYF	TGTGCCAGCAATAGACAGGCGAGCTCTGGAAACACCATATATTTT
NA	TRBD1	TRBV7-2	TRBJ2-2	CASSRDSLRPGELFF	TGTGCCAGCAGCCGGGACAGCCTCCGCCCTGGGGAGCTGTTTTTT
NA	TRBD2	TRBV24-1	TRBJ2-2	CATSDPTSGGAGELFF	TGTGCCACCAGTGACCCGACTAGCGGGGGGGCCGGGGAGCTGTTTTTT
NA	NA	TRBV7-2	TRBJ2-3	CASSLTASFTDTQYF	TGTGCCAGCAGCTTAACCGCGAGTTTCACAGATACGCAGTATTTT
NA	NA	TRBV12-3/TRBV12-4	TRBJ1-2	CASSFGRAYGYTF	TGTGCCAGCAGTTTCGGCAGGGCCTATGGCTACACCTTC
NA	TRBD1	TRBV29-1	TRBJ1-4	CSAYRGGNEKLFF	TGCAGCGCCTACAGGGGGGGTAATGAAAAACTGTTTTTT
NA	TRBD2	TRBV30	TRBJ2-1	CAWIRRGYAGEQFF	TGTGCCTGGATACGGCGGGGGTATGCCGGTGAGCAGTTCTTC
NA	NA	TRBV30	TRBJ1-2	CAWSVVRGANYGYTF	TGTGCCTGGAGTGTAGTCAGGGGAGCTAACTATGGCTACACCTTC
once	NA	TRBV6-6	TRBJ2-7	CASSALGAYEQYF	TGTGCCAGCAGCGCCTTAGGAGCCTACGAGCAGTACTTC
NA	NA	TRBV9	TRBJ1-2	CASSSRWGGGGYTF	TGTGCCAGCAGCTCACGATGGGGGGGTGGTGGCTACACCTTC
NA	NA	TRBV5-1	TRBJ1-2	CASSLGGGAYGYTF	TGCGCCAGCAGCTTGGGAGGGGGAGCCTATGGCTACACCTTC